One sample yielded the 13 T cell receptor beta chains listed below, sequenced in a study of OX40 agonist ivuxolimab in advanced cancers. Libraries were prepared by immunoSEQ multiplex PCR; TCRdb keeps only in-frame clonotypes and omits some of them. This sample has 53,000 or so clones, with over 80% found just once. This material consisted of CD4+ or CD8+ T cells sorted from blood, taken in a trial of the OX40 agonist ivuxolimab. The receptors come from an adult with an advanced solid tumor such as melanoma, head and neck, liver or kidney cancer.

This rearrangement joins TRBV6-1 to TRBJ1-5; weak D call: TRBD1 (5 bases). Germline lookup yields CDR1 MNHNS and CDR2 SASEGT. The CDR3 runs 14 residues. Between the trimmed V and J ends, which lost 3 bases and 3 bases, there was a span of 9 bases. The CDR3, as DNA: TGTGCCAGCAGTGAGGTAGGGGACAATCAGCCCCAGCATTTT. It is translated as CASSEVGDNQPQHF.

The chain employs TRBV7-9 and TRBJ2-2; the D gene is possibly TRBD2 (5 bases). The CDR3 is 18 amino acids. The V end was cut by 1 base, the J end by 2 bases, with 17 bases between. Germline assignment: CDR1 SEHNR and CDR2 FQNEAQ (reference sequence). The CDR3 sequence: CASSLGVTGSDNTGELFF. In DNA, the CDR3 is TGTGCCAGCAGCTTAGGAGTAACGGGAAGTGATAACACCGGGGAGCTGTTTTTT. Variable domain in full (rest from reference TRBV7-9 and TRBJ2-2): DTGVSQNPRHKITKRGQNVTFRCDPISEHNRLYWYRQTLGQGPEFLTYFQNEAQLEKSRLLSDRFSAERPKGSFSTLEIQRTEQGDSAMYLCASSLGVTGSDNTGELFFGEGSRLTVL.

The V call is TRBV18, the J call TRBJ1-1; tentatively, D is TRBD1 (5 bases). Per germline, CDR1 KGHSH and CDR2 LQKENI. The CDR3 totals 15 residues. Trimming pared 6 bases from V and 6 bases from J, leaving 20 bases between. The CDR3 nucleotides are TGTGCCAGCTCCCGGGGGGGTGGAGTCAGTGCTGAAGCTTTCTTT. It is translated as CASSRGGGVSAEAFF.

This clone was observed a single time. The chain recombines TRBV9 with TRBJ2-5; 12 nucleotides line up with TRBD2. CDR1 and CDR2 from the germline V gene are SGDLS and YYNGEE. The CDR3 extends over 15 amino acids. V lost 5 bases and J lost 5; bases outside the gene matches: 7. The CDR3 here is CASSEGLAGHETQYF. The CDR3 bases are TGTGCCAGCAGTGAAGGACTAGCGGGACACGAGACCCAGTACTTC.

The chain is built from TRBV2 and TRBJ1-5; D gene uncertain. V shed 2 bases and J shed 0 bases, with 11 bases lying between them. Germline V gene sequence: CDR1 SNHLY, CDR2 FYNNEI. The CDR3 totals 16 residues. The CDR3 DNA reads as TGTGCCAGCAGTGAATTGGGTAGGGATAGCAATCAGCCCCAGCATTTT. This translates into CASSELGRDSNQPQHF.

The chain carries TRBV28 and TRBJ1-4; D is perhaps TRBD1 (5 bases). From germline, CDR1 is MDHEN and CDR2 SYDVKM. The CDR3 totals 12 residues. With 5 bases removed from V and 8 bases from J, the gap between germline ends came to 9 bases. The CDR3 loop reads CASSEGHEKLFF. The CDR3 DNA sequence: TGTGCCAGCAGTGAGGGGCACGAAAAACTGTTTTTT.

Here the CDR3 DNA reads TGTGCCTGGAGTGCGGACAGGGGGCATACTAATGAAAAACTGTTTTTT. The encoded protein is CAWSADRGHTNEKLFF. The chain recombines TRBV30 with TRBJ1-4; TRBD1 aligns across 11 bases. V lost 1 base, J lost 2 bases, and 3 bases stayed unmatched. Germline V gives CDR1 GTSNPN, CDR2 SVGIG (reference sequence). CDR3 length: 16 amino acids.

The V gene is TRBV2, the J gene TRBJ2-7, with 7 bases identical to TRBD2. V gave up 7 bases and J gave up 5 bases; unmatched junction bases: 8. CDR1 SNHLY and CDR2 FYNNEI come from the germline V gene. The CDR3 contains 13 residues. DNA for the CDR3: TGTGCCAGCAAGGAGGGTCTAGCGGACGAGCAGTACTTC. Encoded protein: CASKEGLADEQYF.

The chain carries TRBV9 and TRBJ2-3, with D unclear. The CDR3 totals 14 residues. V lost 2 bases to trimming and J lost 1 base, with 8 bases between them. Germline CDR1 is SGDLS and CDR2 is YYNGEE. As DNA, the CDR3 is TGTGCCAGCAGCGTGAGCAGTGGCACAGATACGCAGTATTTT. It translates to CASSVSSGTDTQYF.

V gene TRBV4-1 combines with J gene TRBJ2-7; TRBD2 matches at 13 bases. Germline V gene data show CDR1 as MGHRA and CDR2 as YSYEKL. The J segment lost 5 bases and the V segment lost 2 bases, leaving 18 bases of the junction unmatched. The CDR3 runs to 20 residues. In DNA, the CDR3 is TGCGCCAGCAGCCAAAGGGCCCTTAGGACAGGGACTAGCGGGATGAACGAGCAGTACTTC. Translation gives CASSQRALRTGTSGMNEQYF.

This chain uses TRBV6-6 with TRBJ1-2; 9 positions match TRBD1. CDR3 length: 15 residues. Germline V lookup: CDR1 MNHNY, CDR2 SVGAGI (reference sequence). V was pared by 6 bases and J by 8 bases, with 13 bases of the junction left unmatched. The DNA of the CDR3 is TGTGCCAGCAGCCCATCCCCTACAGGGGGCGCGGGCTACACCTTC. Amino acid sequence: CASSPSPTGGAGYTF.

The V gene is TRBV7-2, the J gene TRBJ2-1, with D perhaps TRBD1 (5 bases). Trimming removed 6 bases from V and 1 base from J, with 13 bases in between. The CDR3 covers 15 residues. Looked up from germline, CDR1 is SGHTA and CDR2 is FQGNSA. The CDR3 DNA reads as TGTGCCAGCAGTTATCAAGACAGTTCCTACAATGAGCAGTTCTTC. It codes for CASSYQDSSYNEQFF.

J is TRBJ2-7 and V is TRBV5-5; D not resolved. The germline V gene has CDR1 SGHKS and CDR2 YYEKEE (reference sequence). The CDR3 contains 17 residues. V lost 1 base and J lost 2, with 19 bases in between. The CDR3 DNA sequence: TGTGCCAGCAGCTTGAGCCCGCTTTCCCTACCCCCCTACGAGCAGTACTTC. Translation gives CASSLSPLSLPPYEQYF.